A selection of T cell receptor beta chains follows, all from one sample in a study of human T cells and chemical hapten exposure. TCRdb itself ran the RACE reads through MiXCR, one entry per CDR3 protein. The data show 40,000 to 50,000 distinct CDR3 sequences, 4% seen once. The sequencing here drew on whole blood, taken in connection with sensitization to the hapten diphenylcyclopropenone (DPC). The receptors shown here come from a man aged 50-60 years with alopecia areata. Some clones in this sample may be carry-over from other donors' samples. CDR3s include the opening cysteine and the closing phenylalanine or tryptophan. Each record gives: clone size, D gene, J gene, V gene, CDR3 protein. The D gene is left open where the match is weak. Clone size is stated in some rows and not others, as once, few, many or a class when expanded.

>many|.|TRBJ2-2|TRBV10-3
CAISEFGSPTGELFF
>.|TRBD1|TRBJ2-3|TRBV12-3/TRBV12-4
CASRGQGRLSRESHTDTQYF
>many|.|TRBJ1-1|TRBV28
CASSLPTEAFF
>.|.|TRBJ2-3|TRBV3-1
CASSQERTDTQYF
>many|TRBD2|TRBJ2-3|TRBV5-1
CASSSGLAGTDTQYF
>many|.|TRBJ2-3|TRBV10-1
CASSVNRADTQYF
>many|TRBD2|TRBJ2-7|TRBV7-2
CASSFGLAETYEQYF
>few|.|TRBJ1-3|TRBV6-1
CASSEDPAATIYF
>many|.|TRBJ2-3|TRBV29-1
CSVGGRSFDTQYF
>few|.|TRBJ2-1|TRBV5-4
CASSLVQGQYNEQFF
>many|.|TRBJ2-2|TRBV6-1
CASSEVGNANTGELFF
>.|.|TRBJ2-5|TRBV20-1
CSARVDRETQYF
>many|TRBD1|TRBJ1-6|TRBV7-9
CASSSNRDRVSPLHF
>many|.|TRBJ2-5|TRBV20-1
CSAKPLGRGQETQYF
>few|.|TRBJ1-6|TRBV2
CASSQGRQSPLHF
>many|.|TRBJ1-1|TRBV18
CASSPEGNTEAFF
>many|.|TRBJ2-7|TRBV5-1
CASSPPQGGDGRYEQYF
>many|TRBD1|TRBJ2-6|TRBV7-6
CASSSRGLGANVLTF
>many|TRBD1|TRBJ1-5|TRBV20-1
CSARTGFDNQPQHF
>many|TRBD1|TRBJ2-5|TRBV24-1
CATSSFVGGRETQYF
>few|.|TRBJ2-7|TRBV13
CASSLYRQAYYEQYF
>many|TRBD2|TRBJ2-3|TRBV6-6
CASSYLAGVTDTQYF
>many|TRBD1|TRBJ2-5|TRBV28
CASSSRQGTQETQYF